The sequence of this TCR beta chain was determined in a study of OX40 agonist ivuxolimab in advanced cancers. CDR3 length: 15 residues. V lost 6 bases to trimming and J lost 4 bases, with 13 bases between them. In germline, CDR1 is KGHSH, CDR2 LQKENI. Clones were sequenced by immunoSEQ multiplex PCR, and TCRdb holds only the in-frame ones, with some missing. The sample shows roughly 55,000 clones, approximately 80% of them seen only once. V gene TRBV18 combines with J gene TRBJ2-6; D possibly uses TRBD1 or TRBD2 (6 bases each). This clonotype originated in an adult with an advanced solid tumor such as melanoma, head and neck, liver or kidney cancer. The sample in question was CD4+ or CD8+ T cells sorted from blood, obtained in a trial of the OX40 agonist ivuxolimab. The CDR3 DNA reads TGTGCCAGCTCCCCCCGCGGGACAGGGGCCAACGTCCTGACTTTC. Translated: CASSPRGTGANVLTF.